The T cell receptor beta chain described here comes from a study of T cell responses to AZD1222 COVID-19 vaccine. Study-level findings and limits: Spike-spanning, vaccine-associated CD4 TCRs were dominant at 160-218 and 743-854. Donors were largely white British and mainly female; clonal diversity was possibly underestimated.

The method was immunoSEQ multiplex PCR; TCRdb's version includes in-frame clones alone and lacks a portion of them. The sample holds approximately 50,000 clones, 75% to 90% seen once. About this clone: The antigen remains unidentified.

The source of this sequence is an adult who received the AZD1222 COVID-19 vaccine. Material: peripheral blood, obtained 28 days after the second AZD1222 dose.

The CDR3 here is CASTYGTVGYTF. CDR3 nucleotide sequence: TGTGCCAGCACCTACGGGACAGTTGGCTACACCTTC. V usage is TRBV2 and J usage is TRBJ1-2; TRBD1 aligns across 7 bases. CDR3 length equals 12 residues. Germline V gives CDR1 SNHLY, CDR2 FYNNEI. The V segment lost 7 bases and the J segment 7 bases; nucleotides outside the gene matches: 6.